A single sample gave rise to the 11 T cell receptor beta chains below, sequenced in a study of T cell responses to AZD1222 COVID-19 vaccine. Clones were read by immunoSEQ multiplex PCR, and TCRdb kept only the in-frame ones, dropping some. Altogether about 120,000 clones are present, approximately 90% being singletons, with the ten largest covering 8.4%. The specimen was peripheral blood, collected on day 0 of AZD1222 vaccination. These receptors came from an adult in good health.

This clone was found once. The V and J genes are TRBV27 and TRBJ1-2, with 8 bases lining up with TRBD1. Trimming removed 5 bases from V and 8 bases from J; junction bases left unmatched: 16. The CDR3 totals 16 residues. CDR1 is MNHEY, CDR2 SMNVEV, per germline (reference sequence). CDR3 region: CASSHTRDRSLGGYTF. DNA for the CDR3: TGTGCCAGCAGTCACACCCGGGACAGGAGTTTGGGCGGCTACACCTTC.

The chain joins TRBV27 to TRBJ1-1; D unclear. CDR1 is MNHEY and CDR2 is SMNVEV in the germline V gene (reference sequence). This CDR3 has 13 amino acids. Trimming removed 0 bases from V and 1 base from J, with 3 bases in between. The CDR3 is CASSLSANTEAFF. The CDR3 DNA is TGTGCCAGCAGTTTATCAGCGAACACTGAAGCTTTCTTT.

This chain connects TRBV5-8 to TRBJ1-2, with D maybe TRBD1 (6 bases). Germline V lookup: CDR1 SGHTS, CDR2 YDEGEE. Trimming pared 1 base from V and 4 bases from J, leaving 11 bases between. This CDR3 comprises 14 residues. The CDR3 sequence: CASSLRQDLYGYTF. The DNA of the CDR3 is TGTGCCAGCAGCTTGAGACAGGACCTCTATGGCTACACCTTC.

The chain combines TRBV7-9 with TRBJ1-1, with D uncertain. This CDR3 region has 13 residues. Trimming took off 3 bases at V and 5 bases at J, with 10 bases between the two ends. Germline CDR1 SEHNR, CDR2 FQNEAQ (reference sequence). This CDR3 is CASSFGDGTEAFF. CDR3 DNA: TGTGCCAGCAGCTTTGGGGATGGGACTGAAGCTTTCTTT.

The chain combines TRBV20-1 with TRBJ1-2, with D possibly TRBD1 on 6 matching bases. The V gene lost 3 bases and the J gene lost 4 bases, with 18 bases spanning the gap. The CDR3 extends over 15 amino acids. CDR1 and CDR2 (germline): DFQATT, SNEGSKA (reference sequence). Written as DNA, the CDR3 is TGCAGTGCTAGTTCGGGAGGGGGTACCCTCTATGGCTACACCTTC. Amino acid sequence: CSASSGGGTLYGYTF.

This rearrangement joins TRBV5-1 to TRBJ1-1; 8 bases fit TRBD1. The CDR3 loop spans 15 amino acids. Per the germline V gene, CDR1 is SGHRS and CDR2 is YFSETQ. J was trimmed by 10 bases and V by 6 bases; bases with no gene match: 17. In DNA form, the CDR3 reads TGCGCCAGCACCCCGAGCGGTCAGGGGGCAAATATAGCTTTCTTT. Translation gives CASTPSGQGANIAFF.

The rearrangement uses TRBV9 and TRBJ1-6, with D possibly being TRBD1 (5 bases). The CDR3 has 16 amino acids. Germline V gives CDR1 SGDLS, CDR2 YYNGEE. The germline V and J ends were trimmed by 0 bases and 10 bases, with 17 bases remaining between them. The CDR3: CASSVEGRFDLSPLHF. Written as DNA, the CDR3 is TGTGCCAGCAGCGTAGAGGGGAGATTCGACCTATCACCCCTCCACTTT.

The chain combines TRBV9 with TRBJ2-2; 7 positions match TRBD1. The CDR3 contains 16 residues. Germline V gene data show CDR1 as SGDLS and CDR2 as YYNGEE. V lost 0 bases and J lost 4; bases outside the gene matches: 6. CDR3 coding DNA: TGTGCCAGCAGCGTAGGAGGGACAGCCCTCACCGGGGAGCTGTTTTTT. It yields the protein CASSVGGTALTGELFF.

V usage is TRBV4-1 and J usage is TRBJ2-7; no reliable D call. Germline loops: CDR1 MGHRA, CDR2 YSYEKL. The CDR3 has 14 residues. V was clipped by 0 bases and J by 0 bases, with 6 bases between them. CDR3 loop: CASSQDDLSYEQYF. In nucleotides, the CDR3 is TGCGCCAGCAGCCAAGATGACCTCTCCTACGAGCAGTACTTC.

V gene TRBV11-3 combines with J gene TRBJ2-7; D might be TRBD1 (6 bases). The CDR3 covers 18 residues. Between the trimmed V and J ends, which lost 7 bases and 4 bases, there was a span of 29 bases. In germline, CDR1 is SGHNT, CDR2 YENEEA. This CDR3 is CASIVRGPGQRGAYEQYF. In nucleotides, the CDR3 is TGTGCCAGCATTGTTCGAGGCCCGGGACAACGAGGGGCATACGAGCAGTACTTC.

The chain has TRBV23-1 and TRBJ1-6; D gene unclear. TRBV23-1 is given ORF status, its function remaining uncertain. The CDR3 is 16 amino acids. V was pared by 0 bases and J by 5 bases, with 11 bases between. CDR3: CASSQSEGDHNSPLHF. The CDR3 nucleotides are TGCGCCAGCAGTCAATCGGAGGGAGACCATAATTCACCCCTCCACTTT.